This TCR beta chain was sequenced in a study of CD4 T cells in relation to SARS-CoV-2 and coronaviruses. In the study overall: After 10 to 11 days of antigen culture, PBMC TCR beta CDR3s were sequenced. Study outcomes and limitations: No crossreactivity against non-spike viral proteins was tested here.

Only in-frame clones appear in the TCRdb table, and some are missing; sequencing was by immunoSEQ multiplex PCR. The sample shows 15,000 to 20,000 clones, roughly 80% of them seen only once. The germline CDR1 and CDR2 sequences are SNHLY and FYNNEI. With 1 base clipped from V and 3 bases from J, the junction kept 6 bases outside the gene matches. This CDR3 is built from 17 residues. Notes on this clone: Its matching antigen is unknown.

CD4+ T cells from unexposed donors were obtained before the COVID-19 pandemic (2011-2018). After ten to eleven days of culture, CD4+ T cells were isolated. Cells permitting, SARS-CoV-2 S/N and four cold-coronavirus spikes were tested on unexposed-donor CD4+ T cells. Sequencing was performed on CD4+ T cells from PBMCs, cultured in vitro. This clonotype was obtained from a human donor in good health. The chain links TRBV2 to TRBJ2-1; 10 nucleotides line up with TRBD1. Written as DNA, the CDR3 is TGTGCCAGCAGTGAAGAGCTGGGACAGGGGCTCTACAATGAGCAGTTCTTC. Its translation is CASSEELGQGLYNEQFF.